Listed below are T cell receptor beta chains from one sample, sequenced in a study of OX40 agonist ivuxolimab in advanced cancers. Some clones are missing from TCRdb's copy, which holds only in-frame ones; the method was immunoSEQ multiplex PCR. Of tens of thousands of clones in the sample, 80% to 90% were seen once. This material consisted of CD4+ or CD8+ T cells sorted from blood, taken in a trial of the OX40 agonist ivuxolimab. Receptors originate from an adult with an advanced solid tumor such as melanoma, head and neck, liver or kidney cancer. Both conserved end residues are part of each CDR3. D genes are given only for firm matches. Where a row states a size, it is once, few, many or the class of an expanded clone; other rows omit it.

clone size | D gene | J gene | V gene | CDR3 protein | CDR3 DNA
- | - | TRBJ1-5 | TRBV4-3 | CASSLTQRQPQHF | TGCGCCAGCAGCCTGACACAGCGTCAGCCCCAGCATTTT
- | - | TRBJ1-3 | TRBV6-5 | CASALGSGNTIYF | TGTGCCAGCGCTTTGGGATCTGGAAACACCATATATTTT
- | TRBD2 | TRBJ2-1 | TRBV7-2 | CASSLALAGGRQFF | TGTGCCAGCAGCTTAGCCCTAGCGGGAGGGAGGCAGTTCTTC
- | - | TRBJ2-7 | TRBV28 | CASSLRGIPGEQYF | TGTGCCAGCAGTTTAAGAGGGATCCCGGGTGAGCAGTACTTC
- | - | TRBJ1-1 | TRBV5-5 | CASSLVGFGEAFF | TGTGCCAGCAGCTTGGTTGGGTTCGGTGAAGCTTTCTTT
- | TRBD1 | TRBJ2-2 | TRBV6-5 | CASRGQGLRGELFF | TGTGCCAGCAGGGGACAGGGTTTGAGGGGGGAGCTGTTTTTT
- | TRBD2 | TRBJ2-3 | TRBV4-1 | CASSLTAGAPSTDTQYF | TGCGCCAGCAGTTTAACGGCGGGAGCGCCTAGCACAGATACGCAGTATTTT
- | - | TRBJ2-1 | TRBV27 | CASSFQRAYNEQFF | TGTGCCAGCAGTTTTCAGCGGGCCTACAATGAGCAGTTCTTC
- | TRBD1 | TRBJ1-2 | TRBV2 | CASSEAGQYYGYTF | TGTGCCAGCAGTGAAGCGGGACAGTACTATGGCTACACCTTC
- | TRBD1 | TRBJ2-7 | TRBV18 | CASSPGTGVHEQYF | TGTGCCAGCTCACCCGGGACAGGGGTCCACGAGCAGTACTTC
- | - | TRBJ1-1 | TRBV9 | CASSPITAAEAFF | TGTGCCAGCAGCCCTATCACGGCGGCTGAAGCTTTCTTT
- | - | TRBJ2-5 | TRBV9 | CASSVAEGVWTQYF | TGTGCCAGCAGCGTAGCCGAGGGGGTATGGACCCAGTACTTC
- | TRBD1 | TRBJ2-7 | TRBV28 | CASSLSGTGGQWYEQYF | TGTGCCAGCAGTTTATCGGGGACAGGGGGCCAATGGTACGAGCAGTACTTC
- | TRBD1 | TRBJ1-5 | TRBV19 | CASSMAGTGYTQPQHF | TGTGCCAGTAGTATGGCGGGGACAGGGTACACTCAGCCCCAGCATTTT
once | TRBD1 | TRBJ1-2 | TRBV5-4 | CASSLGGGQGALGYTF | TGTGCCAGCAGCTTGGGTGGCGGACAGGGGGCGCTTGGCTACACCTTC
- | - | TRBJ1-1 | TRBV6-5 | CASNSPGRRNTEAFF | TGTGCCAGCAACTCTCCGGGACGGAGAAACACTGAAGCTTTCTTT
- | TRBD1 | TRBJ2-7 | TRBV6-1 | CASIRSGTGAYEQYF | TGTGCCAGCATCAGATCCGGGACAGGGGCGTACGAGCAGTACTTC
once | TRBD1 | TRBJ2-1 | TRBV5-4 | CASSSFGTARRDEQFF | TGTGCCAGCAGCTCATTCGGGACAGCAAGGAGAGATGAGCAGTTCTTC
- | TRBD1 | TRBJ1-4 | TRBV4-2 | CASSQGGTGDEKLFF | TGTGCCAGCAGCCAAGGCGGGACAGGGGACGAAAAACTGTTTTTT
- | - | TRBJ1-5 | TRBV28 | CASSPTDSSNQPQHF | TGTGCCAGCAGTCCGACCGACAGTAGCAATCAGCCCCAGCATTTT
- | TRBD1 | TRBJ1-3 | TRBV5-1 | CASSQQGARGNTIYF | TGCGCCAGCAGCCAACAGGGGGCCCGTGGAAACACCATATATTTT
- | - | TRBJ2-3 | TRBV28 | CASSFRYADTQYF | TGTGCCAGCAGTTTTCGTTACGCAGATACGCAGTATTTT
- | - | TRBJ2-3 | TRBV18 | CASSPIRETDTQYF | TGTGCCAGCTCACCAATAAGGGAGACAGATACGCAGTATTTT
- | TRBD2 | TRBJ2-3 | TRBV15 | CATSRDRSSIAGDTQYF | TGTGCCACCAGCAGAGATCGTTCCTCCATAGCGGGAGATACGCAGTATTTT
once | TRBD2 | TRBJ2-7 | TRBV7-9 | CASSFSGRVYEQYF | TGTGCCAGCAGCTTTAGCGGGAGGGTTTACGAGCAGTACTTC
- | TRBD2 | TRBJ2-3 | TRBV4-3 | CASSQQRGGLDTQYF | TGCGCCAGCAGCCAACAGCGGGGGGGCCTGGATACGCAGTATTTT
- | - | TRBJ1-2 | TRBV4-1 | CASSQDFPGGGYGYTF | TGCGCCAGCAGCCAAGACTTCCCCGGGGGAGGGTATGGCTACACCTTC
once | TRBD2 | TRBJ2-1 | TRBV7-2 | CASSLLTSGRGVNEQFF | TGTGCCAGCAGCTTACTTACTAGCGGGCGGGGGGTCAATGAGCAGTTCTTC
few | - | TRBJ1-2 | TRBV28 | CASSPGTALSNYGYTF | TGTGCCAGCAGCCCCGGGACGGCTCTTTCTAACTATGGCTACACCTTC
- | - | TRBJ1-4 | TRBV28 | CASSVAGVWEKLFF | TGTGCCAGCAGCGTTGCGGGGGTGTGGGAAAAACTGTTTTTT
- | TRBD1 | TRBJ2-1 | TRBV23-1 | CASSQWGSLGTAYGDEQFF | TGCGCCAGCAGTCAATGGGGATCACTCGGGACAGCCTATGGGGATGAGCAGTTCTTC
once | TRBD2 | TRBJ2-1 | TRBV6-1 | CASSEGLAAGNEQFF | TGTGCCAGCAGCGAGGGACTAGCGGCTGGCAATGAGCAGTTCTTC
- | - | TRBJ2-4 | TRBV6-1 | CASSEGDGKNIQYF | TGTGCCAGCAGTGAAGGGGACGGGAAAAACATTCAGTACTTC
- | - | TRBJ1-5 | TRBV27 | CASSWTADYSNQPQHF | TGTGCCAGCAGTTGGACGGCCGATTATAGCAATCAGCCCCAGCATTTT
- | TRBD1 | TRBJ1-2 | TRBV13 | CASTQSLTGTIYGYTF | TGTGCCAGCACCCAGAGCCTGACAGGGACAATTTATGGCTACACCTTC
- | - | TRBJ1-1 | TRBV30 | CAWSGRVALNTEAFF | TGTGCCTGGAGTGGCAGGGTCGCTTTGAACACTGAAGCTTTCTTT
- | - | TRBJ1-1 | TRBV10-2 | CASSENGGPNTEAFF | TGCGCCAGCAGTGAGAATGGGGGGCCCAACACTGAAGCTTTCTTT
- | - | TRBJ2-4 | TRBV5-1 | CASSLDGGTKNIQYF | TGCGCCAGCAGCTTAGATGGAGGGACCAAAAACATTCAGTACTTC
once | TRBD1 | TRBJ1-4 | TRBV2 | CASVGTGRYNEKLFF | TGTGCCAGCGTCGGGACAGGACGATATAATGAAAAACTGTTTTTT
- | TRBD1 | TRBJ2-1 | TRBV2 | CASNEQGAEQFF | TGTGCCAGCAACGAGCAGGGGGCTGAGCAGTTCTTC
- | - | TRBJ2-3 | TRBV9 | CASSVGSISTDTQYF | TGTGCCAGCAGCGTAGGTTCGATCAGCACAGATACGCAGTATTTT
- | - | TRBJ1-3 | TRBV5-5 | CASSLSSVGGNTIYF | TGTGCCAGCAGCTTGTCCTCAGTCGGGGGAAACACCATATATTTT
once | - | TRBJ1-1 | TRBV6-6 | CASSYPSGMGNTEAFF | TGTGCCAGCAGTTACCCGTCGGGGATGGGGAACACTGAAGCTTTCTTT
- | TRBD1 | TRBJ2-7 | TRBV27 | CASSSLGQGAYEQYF | TGTGCCAGCAGCTCTCTGGGACAGGGGGCCTACGAGCAGTACTTC
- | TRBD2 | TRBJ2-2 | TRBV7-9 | CASSPWTSGNTGELFF | TGTGCCAGCAGCCCCTGGACTAGCGGGAACACCGGGGAGCTGTTTTTT
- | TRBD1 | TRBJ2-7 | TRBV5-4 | CASSARQGSDEQYF | TGTGCCAGCAGCGCTCGACAGGGTTCGGACGAGCAGTACTTC
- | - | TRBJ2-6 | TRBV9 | CASSPRAGASGANVLTF | TGTGCCAGCAGTCCCCGCGCTGGGGCCTCTGGGGCCAACGTCCTGACTTTC
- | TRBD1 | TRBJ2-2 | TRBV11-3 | CASSLGQGAGELFF | TGTGCCAGCAGCTTAGGACAGGGAGCCGGGGAGCTGTTTTTT
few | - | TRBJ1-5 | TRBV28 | CASSLLQGQAGNQPQHF | TGTGCCAGCAGTTTATTGCAGGGCCAGGCCGGCAATCAGCCCCAGCATTTT
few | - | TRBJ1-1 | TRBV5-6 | CASSLGPAGVTEAFF | TGTGCCAGCAGCTTGGGACCCGCCGGGGTCACTGAAGCTTTCTTT
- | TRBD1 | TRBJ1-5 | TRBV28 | CASSSGTGNQPQHF | TGTGCCAGCAGTTCCGGGACAGGGAATCAGCCCCAGCATTTT
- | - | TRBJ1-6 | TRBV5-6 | CASSFPQLNSPLHF | TGTGCCAGCAGCTTCCCTCAACTTAATTCACCCCTCCACTTT
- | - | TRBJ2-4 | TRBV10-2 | CASSEFPPLVGNIQYF | TGCGCCAGCAGTGAGTTCCCCCCACTAGTTGGAAACATTCAGTACTTC